The source of this T cell receptor (beta chain) is a study of CD8+ T cells in alopecia areata (dated 2018 in TCRdb). Regarding the study in general: The treated patients took part in an open-label pilot trial in which moderate-to-severe alopecia areata was treated with oral tofacitinib at 5 to 10 mg twice daily. Tofacitinib-treated patients had biopsies at baseline and at 4 and 24 weeks of treatment, with a later scalp biopsy in several patients. Scalp clonality was compared across normal scalp (n=4), patchy alopecia areata scalp (n=8), and alopecia totalis/universalis scalp (n=8). In humans, TCRbeta sequencing was performed on scalp tissue and on sorted CD4+ and CD8+ peripheral blood T cells from healthy controls and from patients with patchy or totalis/universalis alopecia areata. Amplification of TCRbeta CDR3 regions was done by immunoSEQ multiplex PCR using 35 Vbeta forward primers and 13 Jbeta reverse primers. Tofacitinib was given for 6 to 18 months, followed by 6 months of follow-up off drug to assess delayed response and recurrence. The study used high-throughput TCRbeta sequencing to examine T cell clonal expansion in alopecia areata, in both the C3H/HeJ mouse model and human patients. In treated patients, disease severity was measured using the SALT score, which gives the percentage of scalp surface area affected. RNA was obtained with the PAXgene miRNA kit for fixed scalp, the miRNeasy kit for PBMCs, and the RNeasy kit for mouse skin. Results and caveats for the whole study, not just this receptor: Unlike mouse skin, which is dominated by gammadelta T cells, normal human skin has resident alphabeta T cells that are also sequenced, and this complicates analysis of the scalp TCR repertoire. Scalp clonality and the number of expanded CD8+ clones among the top 100 scalp clones were significantly decreased by tofacitinib. Many expanded lesional clones were found to persist in scalp and blood during tofacitinib treatment, and relapse after treatment cessation may be partly explained by this persistence. Because the treated cohort was small and had only one nonresponder, larger studies are needed to examine links between baseline CD8+ expansion and response. TCR sequences shared between patients were less clear than in mice, possibly partly because of HLA diversity in the patient population. Lesional scalp, especially in alopecia totalis/universalis, showed higher clonality and more expanded CD8+ clones than normal scalp, suggesting antigenic drive.

The receptor library was made with the immunoSEQ multiplex PCR assay. To provide template for TCR sequencing, every sample had RNA extracted and reverse transcribed into cDNA. First-strand cDNA was synthesized using SuperScript III with a 2:1 mix of oligo-dT and random hexamers. A synthetic immune receptor repertoire was used to assess amplification bias, and residual bias was removed computationally. Turning to the authors' computational methods: Raw reads were preprocessed to remove errors, and CDR3 was defined according to IMGT conventions as the region from the conserved cysteine to phenylalanine. Clonality was computed as 1 minus the Shannon entropy, with the entropy normalized by log2 of the number of productive unique TCRs. Whether each scalp clone was CD4 or CD8 was inferred by checking scalp TCRbeta sequences against the CD4 and CD8 repertoires from sorted blood. TCRdb holds this immuneACCESS table with in-frame rearrangements only. Some clones are missing; in checked studies, unresolved V genes explain under half, and the rest has no known cause. The DNA was the basis for D and trimming; V, J and clone size are from that table. Within this sample are 150,000 to 200,000 clones, with less than 75% of them counted one time only. Together, the top ten hold more than 15% of the sample.

With regard to this clone: Its antigen remains undetermined. No per-base quality is available; no much larger clone lies one base away.

The sample's treatment or condition label is to be understood as: oral pan-JAK inhibitor, 5-10 mg twice daily. Lesional scalp punch biopsies and peripheral blood were obtained from alopecia areata patients. PBMCs were isolated by density centrifugation and stained for CD3, CD4 and CD8, and CD4+ and CD8+ T cells were sorted on a FACSAria. Per the germline V gene, LGHNA is the CDR1 and YNFKEQ is the CDR2. The junction shows trimming of 1 base on V and 8 bases on J, plus 6 bases between the germline ends. Measured from the cysteine to the phenylalanine, the CDR3 is 13 residues long. The DNA shown is the 39-base CDR3, in frame from base 1.

The V and J genes are TRBV4-2 and TRBJ1-6; the D gene remains uncertain. Sequences were derived from CD4+ T cells sorted from blood, sampled at approximately week 60, from a patient treated with tofacitinib. This receptor was identified in a human donor with alopecia areata. The nucleotide sequence is given as TGTGCCAGCAGCCAAGTGACGGATTCACCCCTCCACTTT. Its protein is CASSQVTDSPLHF.